This TCR beta chain was identified during a study of blood T cell repertoires in COVID-19. Source study methods: Cell counts per sample came from amplifying reference gene primers. Assay: immunoSEQ multiplex PCR; the TCRdb copy retains only in-frame clones and omits some. The V and J calls and clone size come from that table; D and trimming were worked out from the DNA. The sample has roughly 340,000 clones; approximately 87% are singletons. CDR3 length: 14 residues. Germline loops: CDR1 LNHDA, CDR2 SQIVND (reference sequence). Trimming removed 6 bases from V and 4 bases from J, with 12 bases in between.

The J gene is TRBJ2-2, the V gene TRBV19; D may be TRBD1 (6 bases). Sequencing was carried out using PBMCs or T cells enriched from blood (not recorded which). This sequence originates from a man in his forties in a cohort exposed to, infected with or recovered from COVID-19 (not recorded which). CDR3 residues: CASSYRASTGELFF. DNA for the CDR3: TGTGCCAGTAGCTACAGGGCTAGCACCGGGGAGCTGTTTTTT.